Following are 27 T cell receptor beta chains from one sample sequenced in a study of blood T cell repertoires in COVID-19. Generated by immunoSEQ multiplex PCR, the TCRdb table keeps only in-frame clones and is missing some. The profile shows 110,000 to 150,000 clones, about 80% of them singletons. Sample: peripheral blood. The receptors derive from a human donor in a cohort sampled during active COVID-19.

In its sample, this clone was seen once. The rearrangement uses TRBV15 and TRBJ2-5, with 8 bases matching TRBD1. CDR1 and CDR2 from the germline V gene are LNHNV and YYDKDF (reference sequence). With V trimmed by 0 bases and J by 2 bases, 8 bases remained unmatched. This CDR3 is built from 17 residues. Here the CDR3 reads CATSRDKQGAGQETQYF. In DNA form, the CDR3 reads TGTGCCACCAGCAGAGATAAGCAGGGGGCGGGACAAGAGACCCAGTACTTC. Variable domain in full (rest from reference TRBV15 and TRBJ2-5): DAMVIQNPRYQVTQFGKPVTLSCSQTLNHNVMYWYQQKSSQAPKLLFHYYDKDFNNEADTPDNFQSRRPNTSFCFLDIRSPGLGDTAMYLCATSRDKQGAGQETQYFGPGTRLLVL.

This chain connects TRBV5-8 to TRBJ2-1; tentative D call: TRBD1 (5 bases). The CDR3 consists of 15 residues. In germline, CDR1 is SGHTS, CDR2 YDEGEE. With 1 base removed from V and 0 bases from J, the gap between germline ends came to 8 bases. The CDR3 DNA sequence: TGTGCCAGCAGCTTGAGGGGCGCCTCCTACAATGAGCAGTTCTTC. It codes for CASSLRGASYNEQFF.

The table lists this clone with a few counts. The J gene is TRBJ2-1, the V gene TRBV2; D is perhaps TRBD2 (6 bases). Trimming removed 2 bases from V and 8 bases from J, with 16 bases in between. The length of the CDR3 is 15 residues. The V gene's germline CDR1 is SNHLY and CDR2 FYNNEI. In nucleotides, the CDR3 is TGTGCCAGCAGTGAAAGTGGGACTTTTTTGTATGAGCAGTTCTTC. It yields the protein CASSESGTFLYEQFF.

The rearrangement links TRBV9 to TRBJ2-1; 7 bases are shared with TRBD2. The CDR3 runs to 16 residues. Trimming took 2 bases from V and 7 from J; bases not matched to a gene: 12. Germline lookup yields CDR1 SGDLS and CDR2 YYNGEE. CDR3 DNA sequence: TGTGCCAGCAGCGTGGGGGGACTAATCGGGAGTAATGAGCAGTTCTTC. Its protein product is CASSVGGLIGSNEQFF.

The J gene is TRBJ1-4, the V gene TRBV7-2; D call uncertain. CDR1 is SGHTA, CDR2 FQGNSA, per germline. The CDR3 sequence is 15 residues long. Trimming pared 1 base from V and 7 bases from J, leaving 13 bases between. Written as DNA, the CDR3 is TGTGCCAGCAGCTTAGTTGGGAGTTTCGGTGAAAAACTGTTTTTT. This codes for CASSLVGSFGEKLFF.

The rearrangement joins TRBV19 to TRBJ2-3, with 9 bases matching TRBD2. The germline V gene has CDR1 LNHDA and CDR2 SQIVND (reference sequence). CDR3 length equals 15 residues. V shed 6 bases and J 4 bases; nucleotides not matched to a gene: 8. This CDR3 is CASSVNSGGADTQYF. The CDR3 bases are TGTGCCAGTAGCGTGAATAGCGGGGGCGCAGATACGCAGTATTTT.

This clone was seen only once. The rearrangement joins TRBV6-5 to TRBJ1-4, with D hard to call. The V and J ends lost 9 bases and 0 bases respectively, with 14 bases between them. The length of the CDR3 is 15 residues. Germline V CDR1 and CDR2: MNHEY, SVGAGI. The CDR3 region is CASSRWASTNEKLFF. Written as DNA, the CDR3 is TGTGCCAGTTCCCGATGGGCATCAACTAATGAAAAACTGTTTTTT.

This clone was detected a few times. The chain links TRBV19 to TRBJ1-4; TRBD1 agrees at 8 bases. V shed 2 bases, J shed 3 bases, and the junction held 2 bases outside the gene matches. CDR1 and CDR2 from the germline V gene are LNHDA and SQIVND (reference sequence). CDR3 length equals 15 residues. The CDR3 sequence: CASSIRTGSNEKLFF. For the CDR3, the DNA is TGTGCCAGTAGTATACGGACAGGGTCTAATGAAAAACTGTTTTTT.

The sample holds a few counts of this clone. The rearrangement links TRBV19 to TRBJ2-1; 8 bases map to TRBD2. The CDR3 covers 14 residues. Germline V gene data show CDR1 as LNHDA and CDR2 as SQIVND (reference sequence). V lost 4 bases and J lost 9; bases outside the gene matches: 8. CDR3 loop: CASSRDGLASEQFF. The CDR3, as DNA: TGTGCCAGTAGTAGAGATGGACTAGCTAGTGAGCAGTTCTTC.

The rearrangement links TRBV21-1 to TRBJ2-7; the table's D call, TRBD2, has no DNA check behind it. TRBV21-1 is a listed pseudogene. The CDR3 totals 11 residues. The CDR3 sequence: CASSKGGEQYV. CDR3 DNA: TGTGCCAGCAGCAAAGGAGGTGAGCAGTACGTC.

The table lists this clone with a count of one. The chain is built from TRBV19 and TRBJ1-5; D call uncertain. Germline V CDR1 and CDR2: LNHDA, SQIVND (reference sequence). Between the trimmed V and J ends, which lost 3 bases and 5 bases, there was a span of 20 bases. The CDR3 consists of 17 residues. The CDR3 region is CASSIYSNQEKDQPQHF. In nucleotides, the CDR3 is TGTGCCAGTAGTATCTATTCTAATCAGGAAAAGGATCAGCCCCAGCATTTT. Full variable domain (remainder filled in from reference TRBV19 and TRBJ1-5): DGGITQSPKYLFRKEGQNVTLSCEQNLNHDAMYWYRQDPGQGLRLIYYSQIVNDFQKGDIAEGYSVSREKKESFPLTVTSAQKNPTAFYLCASSIYSNQEKDQPQHFGDGTRLSIL.

The sample holds one count of this clone. V is TRBV7-9 and J is TRBJ2-2; TRBD1 might be the D (6 bases). The CDR3 contains 16 residues. V lost 5 bases, J lost 5 bases, and 18 bases lay in between. Germline CDR1 and CDR2: SEHNR and FQNEAQ (reference sequence). CDR3 sequence (DNA): TGTGCCAGCAGCCCGAGTCGGCCAGGGGTGACCGGGGAGCTGTTTTTT. Amino acid sequence: CASSPSRPGVTGELFF.

CDR3 in DNA: TGTGCCAGCAGCTTAGATATCGCGGGGAGGAGAAAACTGTTTTTT. This codes for CASSLDIAGRRKLFF. This chain connects TRBV11-3 to TRBJ1-4, with D unresolved. Trimming took off 0 bases at V and 10 bases at J, with 15 bases between the two ends. The germline gives CDR1 SGHNT, CDR2 YENEEA. The CDR3 spans 15 residues.

In this sample, this clone turned up once. V and J are TRBV6-1 and TRBJ1-1; a possible D gene is TRBD1 (5 bases). Germline assignment: CDR1 MNHNS and CDR2 SASEGT. The CDR3 has 15 amino acids. Trimming removed 3 bases from V and 3 bases from J, with 14 bases in between. Here the CDR3 reads CASSDGSGGYTEAFF. The DNA of the CDR3 is TGTGCCAGCAGTGATGGGAGCGGGGGGTACACTGAAGCTTTCTTT.

The sample holds a few counts of this clone. The rearrangement joins TRBV12-3 or TRBV12-4 to TRBJ1-2; TRBD1 might be the D (6 bases). V was cut by 7 bases and J by 8 bases, with 17 bases left in between. The CDR3 consists of 13 residues. The CDR3 DNA follows: TGTGCCAGCACCAAAAACAGGGCTGGGGGCTACACCTTC. Protein: CASTKNRAGGYTF.

The rearrangement links TRBV19 to TRBJ1-2; the D gene is possibly TRBD1 (5 bases). Trimming pared 3 bases from V and 8 bases from J, leaving 10 bases between. This CDR3 is built from 12 residues. The germline V gene encodes CDR1 LNHDA and CDR2 SQIVND (reference sequence). CDR3 DNA: TGTGCCAGTAGTATTCCGGGGGGAGGCTACACCTTC. Translation: CASSIPGGGYTF.

This clone was recorded a few times. V usage is TRBV6-4 and J usage is TRBJ2-3; D call uncertain. Germline V gene lookup returns CDR1 MRHNA and CDR2 SNTAGT. V gave up 5 bases and J gave up 0 bases, with 6 bases separating them. The length of the CDR3 is 13 residues. CDR3 sequence (DNA): TGTGCCAGCAGTCTGCGGAGCACAGATACGCAGTATTTT. It translates to CASSLRSTDTQYF.

The chain is built from TRBV11-3 and TRBJ1-1, with D possibly matching TRBD1 (5 bases). The V and J ends lost 5 bases and 7 bases respectively, with 17 bases between them. CDR3 length equals 14 residues. The V gene's germline CDR1 is SGHNT and CDR2 YENEEA. The CDR3 DNA is TGTGCCAGCAGCCCTTCGGCGGGGGGGATTGAAGCTTTCTTT. Its protein is CASSPSAGGIEAFF.

The V call is TRBV2, the J call TRBJ1-1, with 7 bases fitting TRBD1. The CDR3 sequence is 14 residues long. Germline CDR1 SNHLY, CDR2 FYNNEI. V shed 1 base and J 5 bases; nucleotides not matched to a gene: 4. CDR3 in DNA: TGTGCCAGCAGTGAAGAGGGGGCTCTGACTGAAGCTTTCTTT. Protein product: CASSEEGALTEAFF.

This clone was found many times. This chain uses TRBV2 with TRBJ1-5; TRBD1 matches at 12 bases. Germline V lookup: CDR1 SNHLY, CDR2 FYNNEI. Germline trimming cut 5 bases from V and 6 bases from J; bases unmatched to any gene: 8. This CDR3 is built from 16 residues. CDR3 DNA: TGTGCCAGCAGTAGCCGGGACAGGGGGCTCACTCAGCCCCAGCATTTT. Translation gives CASSSRDRGLTQPQHF.

This sequence joins TRBV19 and TRBJ1-2; D is ambiguous. Trimming pared 8 bases from V and 0 bases from J, leaving 13 bases between. Germline values: CDR1 LNHDA, CDR2 SQIVND (reference sequence). CDR3 length: 14 amino acids. The DNA for the CDR3 is TGTGCCAGTGGGGAGGCGGGAACTAACTATGGCTACACCTTC. Its translation is CASGEAGTNYGYTF. Looking up the rest from reference TRBV19 and TRBJ1-2 gives the full variable domain: DGGITQSPKYLFRKEGQNVTLSCEQNLNHDAMYWYRQDPGQGLRLIYYSQIVNDFQKGDIAEGYSVSREKKESFPLTVTSAQKNPTAFYLCASGEAGTNYGYTFGSGTRLTVV.

This clone is a singleton in its sample. The chain employs TRBV11-3 and TRBJ1-1; D ambiguous. V lost 1 base and J lost 1, with 10 bases in between. Germline values: CDR1 SGHNT, CDR2 YENEEA. The CDR3 extends over 15 amino acids. The CDR3 DNA sequence: TGTGCCAGCAGCTTAGGTGGAGGGAAGAACACTGAAGCTTTCTTT. Amino acid sequence: CASSLGGGKNTEAFF.

V gene TRBV4-1 combines with J gene TRBJ2-1; 10 positions agree with TRBD2. The V and J ends lost 2 bases and 0 bases, in that order; junction bases with no gene match: 4. In germline, CDR1 is MGHRA, CDR2 YSYEKL. There are 17 residues in the CDR3. In DNA, the CDR3 is TGCGCCAGCAGCCAAAATCCTAGCGGGAGCTCCTACAATGAGCAGTTCTTC. It encodes CASSQNPSGSSYNEQFF.

This chain uses TRBV7-2 with TRBJ2-3, with 7 bases aligning to TRBD1. The germline CDR1 and CDR2 sequences are SGHTA and FQGNSA. This CDR3 has 14 amino acids. V dropped 3 bases and J dropped 2; count of bases not matched to a gene: 2. This chain's CDR3 is CASSLGQLTDTQYF. The CDR3 DNA sequence: TGTGCCAGCAGCTTGGGACAGCTCACAGATACGCAGTATTTT. The full variable domain, with the rest looked up from reference TRBV7-2 and TRBJ2-3, is GAGVSQSPSNKVTEKGKDVELRCDPISGHTALYWYRQSLGQGLEFLIYFQGNSAPDKSGLPSDRFSAERTGGSVSTLTIQRTQQEDSAVYLCASSLGQLTDTQYFGPGTRLTVL.

This sequence joins TRBV10-3 and TRBJ2-2; tentative D call: TRBD2 (5 bases). Per the germline V gene, CDR1 is ENHRY and CDR2 is SYGVKD. Trimming removed 0 bases at V and 7 bases at J, with 15 bases between. The CDR3 has 16 amino acids. The CDR3 DNA follows: TGTGCCATCAGTGAGTCTGGTTCGGGGTTCGGCGGGGAGCTGTTTTTT. This sequence encodes CAISESGSGFGGELFF.

The genes are TRBV2 and TRBJ1-2; 7 nucleotides match TRBD1. The germline V gene has CDR1 SNHLY and CDR2 FYNNEI. This CDR3 has 13 amino acids. The V gene end was trimmed by 6 bases and the J gene end by 4 bases; junction bases not matched to a gene: 5. CDR3: CASRWDSSYGYTF. As DNA, the CDR3 is TGTGCCAGCAGATGGGACAGCAGCTATGGCTACACCTTC.

CDR3 loop: CASSPQLNEKLFF. The CDR3 DNA sequence: TGTGCCAGCAGCCCACAGCTTAATGAAAAACTGTTTTTT. The chain employs TRBV4-2 and TRBJ1-4; unclear D gene. This CDR3 has 13 residues. Per the germline V gene, CDR1 is LGHNA and CDR2 is YNFKEQ. V lost 4 bases, J lost 4 bases, and 7 bases lay in between.